These 22 T cell receptor beta chains were sequenced from one sample in a study of Graves' ophthalmopathy and Graves' hyperthyroidism. Amplification of TCR beta CDR3 regions used RNA transcripts. The first-round RT-PCR employed HTBI primers together with the Qiagen OneStep RT-PCR kit. A multiplex PCR was then performed as the second round. TCRdb redid the calling of the multiplex PCR reads with MiXCR, one entry per CDR3 protein. This table holds 200,000 to 250,000 distinct CDR3 sequences, less than 30% found once. The sample comprised peripheral blood. The receptors originated from a man over 45 with Graves' ophthalmopathy.

This clonotype was counted ten times or more. The rearrangement joins TRBV7-8 to TRBJ2-2; D call uncertain. Between the trimmed V and J ends, which lost 3 bases and 2 bases, there was a span of 7 bases. The CDR3 consists of 14 residues. Germline V gene lookup returns CDR1 SGHVS and CDR2 FQNEAQ. Here the CDR3 reads CASSFARNTGELFF. As DNA, the CDR3 is TGTGCCAGCAGCTTCGCTAGAAACACCGGGGAGCTGTTTTTT.

The chain uses TRBV12-3 or TRBV12-4 and TRBJ2-7; TRBD2 agrees at 7 bases. CDR3 length: 14 residues. Trimming cost V 1 base and J 7 bases; bases outside gene matches: 7. Here the CDR3 DNA reads TGTGCCAGCAGTTTAGAAGGGAGGGCCGGAGAGCAGTACTTC. Translation gives CASSLEGRAGEQYF.

This clonotype was seen a few times. The rearrangement links TRBV24-1 to TRBJ2-5, with D possibly TRBD1 on 5 matching bases. Trimming cost V 3 bases and J 0 bases, with 10 bases left between them. Germline values: CDR1 KGHDR, CDR2 SFDVKD. CDR3 length: 15 residues. In DNA, the CDR3 is TGTGCCACCAGTGATCCAGACAGCAACCAAGAGACCCAGTACTTC. The encoded protein is CATSDPDSNQETQYF.

This clonotype was found once. The chain employs TRBV29-1 and TRBJ2-2, with no clear D. Trimming removed 6 bases at V and 3 bases at J, with 8 bases between. The CDR3 loop spans 12 amino acids. Per germline, CDR1 SQVTM and CDR2 ANQGSEA. CDR3 in amino acids: CSVGPYTGELFF. CDR3 sequence (DNA): TGCAGCGTCGGACCGTACACCGGGGAGCTGTTTTTT.

This chain connects TRBV11-2 to TRBJ1-1; 8 bases agree with TRBD1. The CDR3 runs to 13 residues. Per the germline V gene, CDR1 is SGHAT and CDR2 is FQNNGV. V shed 5 bases, J shed 7 bases, and the junction held 6 bases outside the gene matches. The DNA for the CDR3 is TGTGCCAGCAGCGTCGGGACAGGCTTTGAAGCTTTCTTT. Its protein is CASSVGTGFEAFF.

This clonotype was counted ten times or more. The rearrangement links TRBV28 to TRBJ2-7, with D possibly being TRBD2 (5 bases). V shed 5 bases and J shed 4 bases, with 9 bases lying between them. Germline CDR1 is MDHEN and CDR2 is SYDVKM. This CDR3 is 12 amino acids long. CDR3 sequence: CASSVGLYEQYF. Written as DNA, the CDR3 is TGTGCCAGCAGTGTTGGACTTTACGAGCAGTACTTC.

This clonotype has at least ten counts. The chain uses TRBV6-5 and TRBJ1-2; the match to TRBD1 covers 8 bases. Unmatched junction bases numbered 4, after V lost 6 bases and J lost 7 bases. The germline gives CDR1 MNHEY, CDR2 SVGAGI. The CDR3 is 12 residues long. The DNA for the CDR3 is TGTGCCAGCAGCGCAGGGGGCTCTGGCTACACCTTC. Translating it yields CASSAGGSGYTF.

This clonotype was seen at least ten times. This chain uses TRBV6-2 or TRBV6-3 with TRBJ2-2, with TRBD2 identical over 10 bases. Trimming took 0 bases from V and 6 from J; bases not matched to a gene: 10. The CDR3 is made up of 18 amino acids. From germline, CDR1 is MNHEY and CDR2 SVGEGT. CDR3 residues: CASSYSRLAGAPAGELFF. The CDR3 DNA reads as TGTGCCAGCAGTTACTCGAGGCTAGCGGGGGCGCCCGCCGGGGAGCTGTTTTTT.

This clonotype was counted at least ten times. The chain combines TRBV7-2 with TRBJ2-5; D not certain. The CDR3 has 14 amino acids. Trimming removed 2 bases from V and 5 bases from J, with 12 bases in between. Germline lookup yields CDR1 SGHTA and CDR2 FQGNSA. CDR3 DNA sequence: TGTGCCAGCAGCTTAAAGATTGCCCGGGAGACCCAGTACTTC. This encodes CASSLKIARETQYF. Using reference TRBV7-2 and TRBJ2-5 for the parts outside the CDR3, the full variable domain is GAGVSQSPSNKVTEKGKDVELRCDPISGHTALYWYRQSLGQGLEFLIYFQGNSAPDKSGLPSDRFSAERTGGSVSTLTIQRTQQEDSAVYLCASSLKIARETQYFGPGTRLLVL.

About this clonotype: The germline gene is not matched at one end of the junction; a read error may be the cause. The V call is TRBV7-2, the J call TRBJ2-7; D is unresolved. Germline V gene lookup returns CDR1 SGHTA and CDR2 FQGNSA. This CDR3 is 11 amino acids long. Here the CDR3 DNA reads TGTGCCAGCAGCTCTGCCTACGGGCAGTACTTC. Protein: CASSSAYGQYF.

In this sample, this clonotype turned up many times. The V and J genes are TRBV28 and TRBJ2-7, with TRBD1 matching over 9 bases. Germline trimming cut 4 bases from V and 4 bases from J; bases unmatched to any gene: 5. The CDR3 contains 14 residues. Germline lookup yields CDR1 MDHEN and CDR2 SYDVKM. This CDR3 is CASSWRDRAYEQYF. CDR3 DNA sequence: TGTGCCAGCAGTTGGCGGGACAGGGCTTACGAGCAGTACTTC.

The sample holds many counts of this clonotype. The rearrangement joins TRBV18 to TRBJ1-5; TRBD1 is a possible D gene (6 bases). The CDR3 spans 17 residues. CDR1 is KGHSH, CDR2 LQKENI, per germline. Trimming stripped 3 bases from V and 0 bases from J, with 15 bases between. The CDR3: CASSPTGSAYSNQPQHF. In DNA form, the CDR3 reads TGTGCCAGCTCACCTACAGGGTCAGCTTATAGCAATCAGCCCCAGCATTTT.

This chain uses TRBV28 with TRBJ2-2; maybe TRBD1 (6 bases). V gave up 4 bases and J gave up 4 bases, with 13 bases separating them. Per germline, CDR1 MDHEN and CDR2 SYDVKM. CDR3 length equals 15 residues. The CDR3 DNA is TGTGCCAGCAGTTCACAGGGAGTGAGCACCGGGGAGCTGTTTTTT. Translating it yields CASSSQGVSTGELFF.

The V and J genes are TRBV12-3 or TRBV12-4 and TRBJ2-4; 7 bases match TRBD2. V was clipped by 6 bases and J by 9 bases; unmatched bases: 20. The CDR3 loop spans 17 amino acids. DNA of the CDR3: TGTGCCAGCAGCCGCCCCTCGAGCGGGGTTCCGGATAGCATTCAGTACTTC. It yields the protein CASSRPSSGVPDSIQYF.

The V and J genes are TRBV29-1 and TRBJ2-7; TRBD2 is a possible D gene (5 bases). V dropped 6 bases and J dropped 6 bases, with 12 bases sitting between them. The CDR3 has 11 amino acids. Germline values: CDR1 SQVTM, CDR2 ANQGSEA. CDR3 protein: CSVQRSFEQYF. For the CDR3, the DNA is TGCAGCGTACAGCGGAGCTTCGAGCAGTACTTC.

Note on this clonotype: At one end the junction does not follow the germline gene, possibly because of a read error. The chain is built from TRBV6-2 or TRBV6-3 and TRBJ1-2; TRBD1 agrees at 12 bases. Germline V gives CDR1 MNHEY, CDR2 SVGEGT. This CDR3 is 13 amino acids long. Written as DNA, the CDR3 is TGTGCCAGCAGGACCGGGACAGGGGGCTCCCCTCACTTC. The encoded protein is CASRTGTGGSPHF.

J is TRBJ2-7 and V is TRBV20-1; the match to TRBD2 covers 10 bases. V gave up 5 bases and J gave up 3 bases; unmatched junction bases: 4. Per the germline V gene, CDR1 is DFQATT and CDR2 is SNEGSKA (reference sequence). The CDR3 extends over 13 amino acids. The CDR3 coding sequence is TGCAGTGCTGGGACTAGCGCGTACTACGAGCAGTACTTC. Its translation: CSAGTSAYYEQYF.

This clonotype was recorded many times. The V call is TRBV2, the J call TRBJ1-3; D remains unclear. Looked up from germline, CDR1 is SNHLY and CDR2 is FYNNEI. V was clipped by 1 base and J by 2 bases, with 9 bases between them. The CDR3 is 15 amino acids. CDR3 DNA: TGTGCCAGCAGTGAAGTAGATGCAACTGGAAACACCATATATTTT. Amino acids: CASSEVDATGNTIYF.

In its sample, this clonotype was seen many times. The gene calls are TRBV30 and TRBJ2-2; maybe TRBD2 (5 bases). The CDR3 is 15 residues long. The V gene lost 3 bases and the J gene lost 4 bases, with 15 bases spanning the gap. Germline-derived CDR1 and CDR2 are GTSNPN and SVGIG (reference sequence). This chain's CDR3 is CAWSRRETFTGELFF. CDR3 DNA sequence: TGTGCCTGGAGCCGCCGGGAAACCTTCACCGGGGAGCTGTTTTTT. The entire variable domain, with the rest obtained from reference TRBV30 and TRBJ2-2, is as follows: SQTIHQWPATLVQPVGSPLSLECTVEGTSNPNLYWYRQAAGRGLQLLFYSVGIGQISSEVPQNLSASRPQDRQFILSSKKLLLSDSGFYLCAWSRRETFTGELFFGEGSRLTVL.

Only one count was recorded for this clonotype. This chain uses TRBV4-2 with TRBJ2-5; D is possibly TRBD1 (5 bases). This CDR3 region has 15 residues. Trimming took off 0 bases at V and 0 bases at J, with 8 bases between the two ends. Per the germline V gene, CDR1 is LGHNA and CDR2 is YNFKEQ. The CDR3 is CASSQEPGHQETQYF. CDR3 DNA: TGTGCCAGCAGCCAAGAACCAGGGCACCAAGAGACCCAGTACTTC.

This clonotype has a count of ten or more. V is TRBV28 and J is TRBJ2-7, with 13 bases fitting TRBD2. The CDR3 has 17 residues. The germline CDR1 and CDR2 sequences are MDHEN and SYDVKM. V lost 2 bases, J lost 7 bases, and 11 bases stayed unmatched. CDR3 protein: CASSLPDGLAGAGEQYF. Here the CDR3 DNA reads TGTGCCAGCAGTTTACCCGACGGACTAGCGGGAGCGGGGGAGCAGTACTTC. Filled out from reference TRBV28 and TRBJ2-7, the complete variable domain reads DVKVTQSSRYLVKRTGEKVFLECVQDMDHENMFWYRQDPGLGLRLIYFSYDVKMKEKGDIPEGYSVSREKKERFSLILESASTNQTSMYLCASSLPDGLAGAGEQYFGPGTRLTVT.

This clonotype was detected many times. The chain links TRBV20-1 to TRBJ2-7, with D possibly being TRBD1 (6 bases). The V gene's germline CDR1 is DFQATT and CDR2 SNEGSKA (reference sequence). CDR3 length: 14 amino acids. Between the trimmed V and J ends, which lost 5 bases and 4 bases, there was a span of 18 bases. CDR3 amino acids: CSADPQGREYEQYF. The CDR3 coding sequence is TGCAGTGCTGATCCACAGGGTAGGGAATACGAGCAGTACTTC.